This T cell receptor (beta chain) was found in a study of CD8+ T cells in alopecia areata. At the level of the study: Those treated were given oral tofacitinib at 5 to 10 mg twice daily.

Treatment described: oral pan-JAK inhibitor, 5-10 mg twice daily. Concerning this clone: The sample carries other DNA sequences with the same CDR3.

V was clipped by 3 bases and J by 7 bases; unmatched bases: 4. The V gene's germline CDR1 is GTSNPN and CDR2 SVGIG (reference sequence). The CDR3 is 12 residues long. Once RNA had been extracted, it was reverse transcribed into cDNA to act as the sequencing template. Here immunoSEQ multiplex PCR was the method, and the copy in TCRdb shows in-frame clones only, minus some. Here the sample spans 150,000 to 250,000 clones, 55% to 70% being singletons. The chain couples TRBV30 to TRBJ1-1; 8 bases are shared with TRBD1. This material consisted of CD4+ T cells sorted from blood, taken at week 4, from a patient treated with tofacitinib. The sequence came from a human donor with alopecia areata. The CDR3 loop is CAWSPTGGEAFF. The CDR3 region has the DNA TGTGCCTGGAGCCCAACAGGGGGTGAAGCTTTCTTT.